The 26 T cell receptor beta chains presented below share a single source sample, sequenced in a study of PD-1 blockade in mismatch repair-deficient tumors. Clones were sequenced by immunoSEQ multiplex PCR, and TCRdb holds only the in-frame ones, with some missing. The sample contains around 40,000 clones, 70% to 90% of which appear only once. Sequenced material: peripheral blood, taken 76 weeks after starting pembrolizumab. Receptors were obtained from an adult with mismatch repair-deficient cancer.

This clone showed up just a few times. V is TRBV18 and J is TRBJ2-7; D possibly corresponds to TRBD1 (6 bases). Per germline, CDR1 KGHSH and CDR2 LQKENI. The germline V and J ends were trimmed by 5 bases and 6 bases, with 14 bases remaining between them. This CDR3 has 13 amino acids. The CDR3 region is CASSIQGTSEQYF. In DNA, the CDR3 is TGTGCCAGCTCAATACAGGGTACGAGCGAGCAGTACTTC.

The V call is TRBV27, the J call TRBJ2-5; TRBD2 matches 9 bases. CDR1 and CDR2 from the germline V gene are MNHEY and SMNVEV (reference sequence). With V trimmed by 4 bases and J by 1 base, 7 bases remained unmatched. CDR3 size: 16 residues. The CDR3 reads CASSSETSGFQETQYF. The CDR3 DNA reads as TGTGCCAGCAGTTCGGAAACTAGCGGGTTCCAAGAGACCCAGTACTTC.

This chain uses TRBV11-1 with TRBJ2-2; D is undetermined. V shed 3 bases and J shed 6 bases, with 14 bases lying between them. This CDR3 region has 15 residues. CDR1 and CDR2 from the germline V gene are SGHAT and FQDESV (reference sequence). The CDR3, as DNA: TGTGCCAGCAGCTTTGAAGCCTTAAAAGCCGGGGAGCTGTTTTTT. This encodes CASSFEALKAGELFF.

The chain links TRBV28 to TRBJ2-7, with 7 bases identical to TRBD2. The CDR3 consists of 14 residues. The germline CDR1 and CDR2 sequences are MDHEN and SYDVKM. V gave up 2 bases and J gave up 4 bases; unmatched junction bases: 5. CDR3 in DNA: TGTGCCAGCAGTTTAGCGGGAGATTATTACGAGCAGTACTTC. Protein sequence: CASSLAGDYYEQYF.

Comments on this clone: In the same sample, other DNA sequences code for this CDR3. The chain recombines TRBV20-1 with TRBJ2-2; D remains ambiguous. V lost 6 bases, J lost 7 bases, and 9 bases lay in between. This CDR3 has 11 residues. CDR1 and CDR2 from the germline V gene are DFQATT and SNEGSKA (reference sequence). The CDR3 loop is CSAPRNGELFF. The CDR3 coding sequence is TGCAGTGCCCCTCGGAACGGGGAGCTGTTTTTT.

V and J are TRBV7-3 and TRBJ2-1, with 10 positions matching TRBD2. CDR1 SGHTA and CDR2 FQGTGA come from the germline V gene. V was pared by 3 bases and J by 1 base, with 9 bases of the junction left unmatched. CDR3 length equals 18 residues. As DNA, the CDR3 is TGTGCCAGCAGCTTGCTGCCTAGCGGGAGCGGGTCCTACAATGAGCAGTTCTTC. This codes for CASSLLPSGSGSYNEQFF.

The table lists this clone with a count of one. The chain combines TRBV14 with TRBJ1-1, with D perhaps TRBD1 (5 bases). V was trimmed by 5 bases and J by 0 bases, leaving 7 bases between them. Germline V lookup: CDR1 SGHDN, CDR2 FVKESK. The CDR3 contains 13 residues. The CDR3 protein is CASSVDMNTEAFF. For the CDR3, the DNA is TGTGCCAGCAGCGTGGACATGAACACTGAAGCTTTCTTT.

The chain recombines TRBV5-4 with TRBJ2-1, with 7 bases fitting TRBD2. The CDR3 extends over 16 amino acids. Germline-derived CDR1 and CDR2 are SGHNT and YYREEE (reference sequence). J lost 0 bases, V lost 10 bases, and 13 bases had no gene match. In DNA, the CDR3 is TGTGCCGCCCAACCCGGGGAGGGGACCTCCTACAATGAGCAGTTCTTC. Its translation is CAAQPGEGTSYNEQFF.

The chain employs TRBV5-4 and TRBJ2-7, with 9 bases matching TRBD1. The trim removed 4 bases at V and 4 bases at J, leaving 3 bases unmatched. CDR1 and CDR2 from the germline V gene are SGHNT and YYREEE (reference sequence). The CDR3 consists of 13 residues. CDR3 nucleotides: TGTGCCAGCAGCAGCGACAGGGGGTACGAGCAGTACTTC. This encodes CASSSDRGYEQYF.

The rearrangement uses TRBV7-3 and TRBJ2-2; TRBD1 aligns across 7 bases. Germline V gene lookup returns CDR1 SGHTA and CDR2 FQGTGA. The CDR3 consists of 15 residues. V lost 0 bases, J lost 6 bases, and 4 bases stayed unmatched. CDR3 nucleotide sequence: TGTGCCAGCAGCTTAACGGGGCAGGGGGCCGGGGAGCTGTTTTTT. This translates into CASSLTGQGAGELFF. Full variable domain (remainder filled in from reference TRBV7-3 and TRBJ2-2): GAGVSQTPSNKVTEKGKYVELRCDPISGHTALYWYRQSLGQGPEFLIYFQGTGAADDSGLPNDRFFAVRPEGSVSTLKIQRTERGDSAVYLCASSLTGQGAGELFFGEGSRLTVL.

This clone was observed a single time. The V and J genes are TRBV7-2 and TRBJ2-5, with 14 bases aligning to TRBD2. Per germline, CDR1 SGHTA and CDR2 FQGNSA. Germline trimming cut 1 base from V and 5 bases from J; bases unmatched to any gene: 6. The CDR3 totals 17 residues. CDR3: CASSLGMTSGRGETQYF. The CDR3, as DNA: TGTGCCAGCAGCTTAGGAATGACTAGCGGGAGGGGGGAGACCCAGTACTTC.

The V gene is TRBV30, the J gene TRBJ1-5, with D possibly being TRBD1 (6 bases). CDR3 length equals 13 residues. The V end was cut by 4 bases, the J end by 2 bases, with 9 bases between. Germline V gene sequence: CDR1 GTSNPN, CDR2 SVGIG (reference sequence). The CDR3 reads CAWTGAGNQPQHF. Here the CDR3 DNA reads TGTGCCTGGACAGGGGCGGGCAATCAGCCCCAGCATTTT.

This sequence joins TRBV19 and TRBJ2-7; TRBD2 matches at 8 bases. CDR1 LNHDA and CDR2 SQIVND come from the germline V gene (reference sequence). The CDR3 covers 13 residues. The V segment lost 2 bases and the J segment 4 bases; nucleotides outside the gene matches: 1. This chain's CDR3 is CASSITSGYEQYF. The CDR3 region has the DNA TGTGCCAGTAGTATAACTAGCGGTTACGAGCAGTACTTC.

This clone was counted only a few times. This rearrangement joins TRBV10-3 to TRBJ2-2; D is undetermined. V lost 6 bases and J lost 6, with 8 bases in between. Germline V gene sequence: CDR1 ENHRY, CDR2 SYGVKD. The CDR3 is 12 residues long. Here the CDR3 reads CAIREGAGELFF. CDR3 nucleotide sequence: TGTGCCATCAGGGAAGGTGCCGGGGAGCTGTTTTTT.

This chain links TRBV28 with TRBJ2-1; 12 bases fit TRBD2. Germline-derived CDR1 and CDR2 are MDHEN and SYDVKM. The CDR3 loop spans 15 amino acids. The J segment lost 4 bases and the V segment lost 6 bases, leaving 4 bases of the junction unmatched. The CDR3 sequence is CASRRGLAGYNEQFF. The CDR3 DNA is TGTGCCAGCAGACGGGGACTAGCGGGTTACAATGAGCAGTTCTTC. Using reference TRBV28 and TRBJ2-1 for the parts outside the CDR3, the full variable domain is DVKVTQSSRYLVKRTGEKVFLECVQDMDHENMFWYRQDPGLGLRLIYFSYDVKMKEKGDIPEGYSVSREKKERFSLILESASTNQTSMYLCASRRGLAGYNEQFFGPGTRLTVL.

Written as DNA, the CDR3 is TGTGCCAGCAGCTTAGTTTTTTACGAGCAGTACTTC. The encoded protein is CASSLVFYEQYF. V and J are TRBV11-3 and TRBJ2-7; D is unresolved. CDR3 length: 12 amino acids. Germline assignment: CDR1 SGHNT and CDR2 YENEEA. Between the trimmed V and J ends, which lost 1 base and 4 bases, there was a span of 5 bases.

The chain is built from TRBV7-2 and TRBJ2-1; 7 bases align to TRBD2. Germline V gene data show CDR1 as SGHTA and CDR2 as FQGNSA. The CDR3 contains 16 residues. The junction had 11 bases not matched to a gene; V was cut back by 3 bases and J by 6 bases. In nucleotides, the CDR3 is TGTGCCAGCAGCTTTGGGCCACCCCGACTAGCCAATGAGCAGTTCTTC. Protein sequence: CASSFGPPRLANEQFF.

This rearrangement joins TRBV19 to TRBJ2-7; TRBD1 might be the D (5 bases). There are 16 residues in the CDR3. The V and J ends lost 0 bases and 3 bases respectively, with 15 bases between them. From germline, CDR1 is LNHDA and CDR2 SQIVND (reference sequence). The CDR3 spells CASSIDRVRANYEQYF. The CDR3 region has the DNA TGTGCCAGTAGTATAGATCGTGTCAGGGCGAACTACGAGCAGTACTTC. The full variable domain, in which reference TRBV19 and TRBJ2-7 provide the parts outside the CDR3, is DGGITQSPKYLFRKEGQNVTLSCEQNLNHDAMYWYRQDPGQGLRLIYYSQIVNDFQKGDIAEGYSVSREKKESFPLTVTSAQKNPTAFYLCASSIDRVRANYEQYFGPGTRLTVT.

DNA for the CDR3: TGTGCCAGCAGCTTAGGAAGAAAAATAGCGGGGGGGTCCTACAATGAGCAGTTCTTC. This gives the protein CASSLGRKIAGGSYNEQFF. The chain has TRBV11-2 and TRBJ2-1; 11 nucleotides agree with TRBD2. After removal of 1 base from V and 1 base from J, the junction contained 9 bases not matched to a gene. Germline V CDR1 and CDR2: SGHAT, FQNNGV. The CDR3 totals 19 residues.

Only one count was recorded for this clone. The V call is TRBV11-3, the J call TRBJ1-3; D unclear. Trimming removed 2 bases from V and 1 base from J, with 12 bases in between. The CDR3 consists of 16 residues. Per the germline V gene, CDR1 is SGHNT and CDR2 is YENEEA. In DNA, the CDR3 is TGTGCCAGCAGCTTATTCTGGGATCTATCTGGAAACACCATATATTTT. It codes for CASSLFWDLSGNTIYF.

In its sample, this clone was seen once. The chain combines TRBV29-1 with TRBJ2-5; 7 nucleotides agree with TRBD2. The CDR3 is made up of 12 amino acids. The V and J ends lost 6 bases and 5 bases, in that order; junction bases with no gene match: 6. Germline CDR1 SQVTM, CDR2 ANQGSEA. This chain's CDR3 is CSVSTSTETQYF. The CDR3, as DNA: TGCAGCGTGTCGACTAGCACGGAGACCCAGTACTTC.

The chain combines TRBV7-2 with TRBJ2-1, with TRBD2 identical over 11 bases. The germline gives CDR1 SGHTA, CDR2 FQGNSA. J gave up 9 bases and V 5 bases, and 15 bases lay outside the gene matches. The CDR3 sequence is 17 residues long. The CDR3 nucleotides are TGTGCCAGCAGCCCCTATTCCGGGACTAGCGGACTAATTGAGCAGTTCTTC. This gives the protein CASSPYSGTSGLIEQFF.

The rearrangement links TRBV6-5 to TRBJ1-2; D uncertain. V was shortened by 6 bases and J by 8 bases, with 16 bases between the two germline ends. The CDR3 consists of 13 residues. Germline V gives CDR1 MNHEY, CDR2 SVGAGI. The CDR3 protein is CASRFSDSRGYTF. CDR3 sequence (DNA): TGTGCCAGCAGATTTTCCGATTCTCGCGGCTACACCTTC.

Worth noting for this clone: The junction shows a germline mismatch at one end, possibly a read error. The V gene is TRBV15, the J gene TRBJ2-7, with D tentatively TRBD2 (5 bases). Germline lookup yields CDR1 LNHNV and CDR2 YYDKDF (reference sequence). CDR3 length: 12 amino acids. The CDR3 coding sequence is TGTGCCACCAGCCGAGAGGGATACGAGCAGTACTTC. It encodes CATSREGYEQYF.

This sequence joins TRBV4-1 and TRBJ1-1; the match to TRBD1 covers 8 bases. The CDR3 has 14 amino acids. From germline, CDR1 is MGHRA and CDR2 YSYEKL. V shed 4 bases and J 5 bases; nucleotides not matched to a gene: 6. The CDR3 loop reads CASSRFTGGTEAFF. The CDR3 DNA reads as TGCGCCAGCAGCCGTTTCACAGGGGGAACTGAAGCTTTCTTT.

The genes are TRBV27 and TRBJ2-7; TRBD2 aligns across 7 bases. Germline V CDR1 and CDR2: MNHEY, SMNVEV (reference sequence). The junction had 7 bases not matched to a gene; V was cut back by 4 bases and J by 4 bases. This CDR3 comprises 14 residues. The CDR3 coding sequence is TGTGCCAGCAGTTCATACCCCGGGGGGTACGAGCAGTACTTC. It codes for CASSSYPGGYEQYF.